This TCR beta chain derives from a study of blood T cells in healthy people across ages. Findings and limits, study-wide: Per million T cells, TCR beta diversity dropped roughly linearly as age increased. Researchers judged that diversity estimates from one million T cells fell short of true values.

This clonotype was counted a few times. Its antigen is not known. In germline, CDR1 is SGHRS, CDR2 YFSETQ. The CDR3 is made up of 15 amino acids. J lost 3 bases, V lost 0 bases, and 1 base had no gene match. Then a second PCR, running roughly 7 to 11 cycles, was carried out with a sample-barcoded 5' primer and a J-beta primer mix. Each cDNA molecule received a tag from a template-switch adaptor that had 12 random nucleotides. Per sample, CDR3-containing paired-end reads numbered at least 2.5 million. Using its own MiXCR run on the 5' RACE reads, TCRdb lists one record per CDR3 protein. Here the sample spans some 920,000 distinct CDR3 sequences, just over 50% being singletons.

The rearrangement links TRBV5-1 to TRBJ2-5, with 11 positions matching TRBD2. This TCR derives from a woman aged 60-70 years in good health. Sequenced sample: blood. In DNA form, the CDR3 reads TGCGCCAGCAGCTTGGAGACTAGCGGGGAAGAGACCCAGTACTTC. The encoded protein is CASSLETSGEETQYF.